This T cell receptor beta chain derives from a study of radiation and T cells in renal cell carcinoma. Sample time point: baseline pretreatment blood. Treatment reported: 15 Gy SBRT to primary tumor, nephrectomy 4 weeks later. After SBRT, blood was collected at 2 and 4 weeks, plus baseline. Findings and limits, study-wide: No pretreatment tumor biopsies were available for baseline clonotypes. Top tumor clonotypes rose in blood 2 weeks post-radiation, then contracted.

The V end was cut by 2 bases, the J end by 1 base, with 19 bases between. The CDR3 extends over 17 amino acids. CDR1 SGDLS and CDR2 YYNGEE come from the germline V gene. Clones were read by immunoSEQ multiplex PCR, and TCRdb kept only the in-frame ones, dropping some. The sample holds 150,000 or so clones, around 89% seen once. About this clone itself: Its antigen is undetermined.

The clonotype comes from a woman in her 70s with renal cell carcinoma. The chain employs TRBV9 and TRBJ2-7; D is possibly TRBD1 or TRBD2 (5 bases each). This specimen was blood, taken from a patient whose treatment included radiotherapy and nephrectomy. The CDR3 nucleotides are TGTGCCAGCAGCGTCGGCCCGGGACCGGCTTCTTCCTACGAGCAGTACTTC. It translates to CASSVGPGPASSYEQYF. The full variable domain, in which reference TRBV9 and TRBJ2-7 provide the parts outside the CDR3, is DSGVTQTPKHLITATGQRVTLRCSPRSGDLSVYWYQQSLDQGLQFLIQYYNGEERAKGNILERFSAQQFPDLHSELNLSSLELGDSALYFCASSVGPGPASSYEQYFGPGTRLTVT.